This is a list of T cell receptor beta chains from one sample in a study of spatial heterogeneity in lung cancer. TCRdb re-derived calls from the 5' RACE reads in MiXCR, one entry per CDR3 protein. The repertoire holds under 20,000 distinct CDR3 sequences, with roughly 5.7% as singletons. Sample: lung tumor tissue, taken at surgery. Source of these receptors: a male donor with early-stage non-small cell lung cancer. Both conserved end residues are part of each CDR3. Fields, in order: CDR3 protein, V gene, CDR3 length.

cdr3_aa: CASSYPPVWAGNQPQHF; v_call: TRBV6-6; cdr3_length: 17
cdr3_aa: CASRPLTGTGELFF; v_call: TRBV12-3/TRBV12-4; cdr3_length: 14
cdr3_aa: CAIRGDRDFSEAFF; v_call: TRBV10-3; cdr3_length: 14
cdr3_aa: CASSERTGGGLYNEQFF; v_call: TRBV6-1; cdr3_length: 17
cdr3_aa: CASSVLAGSYEQYF; v_call: TRBV7-2; cdr3_length: 14
cdr3_aa: CASILAGAGTQYF; v_call: TRBV7-2; cdr3_length: 13
cdr3_aa: CACQIRQGPDTQYF; v_call: TRBV27; cdr3_length: 14
cdr3_aa: CASAPTSGRGNEQFF; v_call: TRBV12-5; cdr3_length: 15
cdr3_aa: CSVVGLAGYNEQFF; v_call: TRBV29-1; cdr3_length: 14
cdr3_aa: CATSDPGEGEQYF; v_call: TRBV24-1; cdr3_length: 13
cdr3_aa: CASSSPGGQNNEQFF; v_call: TRBV5-5; cdr3_length: 15
cdr3_aa: CASRGDRVYEQYF; v_call: TRBV6-1; cdr3_length: 13
cdr3_aa: CASKRAGSNSPLHF; v_call: TRBV28; cdr3_length: 14
cdr3_aa: CAWSEGRPGELFF; v_call: TRBV30; cdr3_length: 13
cdr3_aa: CASSLAGLKEQYF; v_call: TRBV11-1; cdr3_length: 13
cdr3_aa: CASSYPGRGEQYF; v_call: TRBV6-5; cdr3_length: 13
cdr3_aa: CASSQVTKRESIDEQYF; v_call: TRBV3-1; cdr3_length: 17
cdr3_aa: CASRQRGSYNEQFF; v_call: TRBV3-1; cdr3_length: 14
cdr3_aa: CASSYSETSAGEQFF; v_call: TRBV6-6; cdr3_length: 15
cdr3_aa: CSAQTSGGRLSYNEQFF; v_call: TRBV20-1; cdr3_length: 17
cdr3_aa: CASSYFGGTEAFF; v_call: TRBV6-5; cdr3_length: 13
cdr3_aa: CASSEGATYEQYF; v_call: TRBV5-1; cdr3_length: 13
cdr3_aa: CASSLTGNTEAFF; v_call: TRBV7-6; cdr3_length: 13
cdr3_aa: CASSYRVFGDLAKNIQYF; v_call: TRBV6-6; cdr3_length: 18
cdr3_aa: CASSYSTLATSREQYF; v_call: TRBV6-5; cdr3_length: 16
cdr3_aa: CASSEAPTASYTF; v_call: TRBV2; cdr3_length: 13
cdr3_aa: CASSTPRRGALTDTQYF; v_call: TRBV6-2/TRBV6-3; cdr3_length: 17
cdr3_aa: CASSPPFTGTSGGFLGEQFF; v_call: TRBV28; cdr3_length: 20
cdr3_aa: CASSRDTPNYGYTF; v_call: TRBV5-1; cdr3_length: 14
cdr3_aa: CASSYGPYGYTF; v_call: TRBV6-2/TRBV6-3; cdr3_length: 12
cdr3_aa: CASSQAPPGGDQETQYF; v_call: TRBV4-1; cdr3_length: 17
cdr3_aa: CASSKETRVLAQYF; v_call: TRBV21-1; cdr3_length: 14
cdr3_aa: CASSHQGQQETQYF; v_call: TRBV5-1; cdr3_length: 14
cdr3_aa: CASGVTERSSYNEQFF; v_call: TRBV12-5; cdr3_length: 16
cdr3_aa: CASSLGTTLTYNEQFF; v_call: TRBV12-3/TRBV12-4; cdr3_length: 16
cdr3_aa: CASSGGQLNTEAFF; v_call: TRBV5-1; cdr3_length: 14
cdr3_aa: CASSFSRTDTQYF; v_call: TRBV12-3/TRBV12-4; cdr3_length: 13
cdr3_aa: CASSDFDNEQFF; v_call: TRBV2; cdr3_length: 12
cdr3_aa: CASSGTGNPNFSFYEQYF; v_call: TRBV12-3/TRBV12-4; cdr3_length: 18
cdr3_aa: CSAPLARVNTDTQYF; v_call: TRBV20-1; cdr3_length: 15
cdr3_aa: CATRGTSGIYNEQFF; v_call: TRBV24-1; cdr3_length: 15
cdr3_aa: CASRAGLALERGTGELFF; v_call: TRBV5-1; cdr3_length: 18
cdr3_aa: CASSEGSTGELFF; v_call: TRBV9; cdr3_length: 13
cdr3_aa: CAWKVGGSSYEQYF; v_call: TRBV30; cdr3_length: 14
cdr3_aa: CASSQLAPDTQYF; v_call: TRBV7-2; cdr3_length: 13
cdr3_aa: CASSKIASGSQHGSDTQYF; v_call: TRBV7-2; cdr3_length: 19